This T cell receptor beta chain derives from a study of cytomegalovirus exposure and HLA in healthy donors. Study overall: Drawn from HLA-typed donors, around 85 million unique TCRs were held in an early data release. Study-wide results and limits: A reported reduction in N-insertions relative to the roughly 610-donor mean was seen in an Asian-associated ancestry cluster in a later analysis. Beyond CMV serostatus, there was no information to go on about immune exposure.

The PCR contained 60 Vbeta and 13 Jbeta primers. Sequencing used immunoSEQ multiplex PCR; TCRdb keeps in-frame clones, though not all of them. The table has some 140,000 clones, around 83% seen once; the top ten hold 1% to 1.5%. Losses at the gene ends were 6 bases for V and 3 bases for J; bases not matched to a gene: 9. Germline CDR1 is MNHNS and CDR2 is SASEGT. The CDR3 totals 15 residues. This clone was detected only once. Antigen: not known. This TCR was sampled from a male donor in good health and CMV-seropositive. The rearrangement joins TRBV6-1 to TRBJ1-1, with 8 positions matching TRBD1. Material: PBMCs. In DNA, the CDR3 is TGTGCCAGCAGCCCCAGACAGGGGAAGGACACTGAAGCTTTCTTT. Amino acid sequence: CASSPRQGKDTEAFF.